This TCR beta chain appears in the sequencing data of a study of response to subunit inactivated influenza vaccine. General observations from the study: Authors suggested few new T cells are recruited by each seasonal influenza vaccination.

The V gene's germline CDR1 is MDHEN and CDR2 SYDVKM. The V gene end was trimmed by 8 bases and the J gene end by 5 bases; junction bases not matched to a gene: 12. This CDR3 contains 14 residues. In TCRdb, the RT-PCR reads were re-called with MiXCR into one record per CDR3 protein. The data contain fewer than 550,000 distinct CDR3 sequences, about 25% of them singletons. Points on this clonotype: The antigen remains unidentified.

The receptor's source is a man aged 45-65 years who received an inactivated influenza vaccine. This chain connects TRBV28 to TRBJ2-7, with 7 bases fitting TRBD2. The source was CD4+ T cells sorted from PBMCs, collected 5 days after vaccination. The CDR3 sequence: CASAGGLVSNEQYF. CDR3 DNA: TGTGCCAGCGCCGGGGGGTTGGTGTCGAACGAGCAGTACTTC.